This T cell receptor beta chain originates from a study of cytotoxic CD8 clonotypes in ibrutinib-treated CLL (dated by TCRdb to about 2021). With regard to the full study: The cohort had about a dozen relapsed/refractory and around 15 treatment-naive patients; 17 to 18 were IGHV unmutated. Longitudinal samples were available for about 30% of the roughly 90 trial participants. Samples at response were collected after a median of about twelve months of treatment, with a range of roughly 6 to 40 months. Responses were partial in 25 or so patients and complete in 2; after median 68 months follow-up, about 14 stayed in remission and about twelve progressed. On average, each sample had 255,043 productive templates and about 89,000 productive rearrangements. Patients were still on ibrutinib when every remission and progressive disease sample was collected. Cryopreserved peripheral blood mononuclear cells were collected at three points: before therapy, at response, and at either sustained remission or disease progression. Broad study findings and their caveats: Clonality rose at ibrutinib response, remained stable during sustained remission, and dropped back toward baseline at progression. Baseline clonality exceeded that of age-matched healthy donors and correlated strongly with circulating CD8+ T-cell counts. Sampling times were not matched between sustained-remission and progressing patients, and lymph node repertoires were not studied. Public clonotypes were rare and either contracted or stayed stable during treatment, and the rise in clonality at ibrutinib response reflected the expansion of private clonotypes.

Measured from the cysteine to the phenylalanine, the CDR3 is 15 residues long. The CDR3 DNA has 45 bases and is translated from base 1. Compared with germline, V lacks 3 bases and J lacks 1 base; bases without a gene match: 2. CDR1 LNHDA and CDR2 SQIVND were looked up in the germline V gene (reference sequence). The time point label here, explained by the study, means: progressive disease on ibrutinib. Roughly 1.8 micrograms of genomic DNA were extracted from cryopreserved PBMCs for TCR beta library preparation. High-throughput TCR beta sequencing was performed on longitudinal blood samples from CLL patients receiving ibrutinib monotherapy. Patients were enrolled in a phase 2 open-label single-center ibrutinib monotherapy trial. A MiSeq instrument was used for deep resolution sequencing, which targeted depths ranging from 1 in 1 million up to 1 in 200,000 T cells, with coverage averaging 10x for each clonotype. The immunoSEQ hsTCRB Kit was used to generate TCR beta libraries. The paper's processing steps were these. Data were analyzed with ImmunoSEQ Data Assistant and ImmunoSEQ Analyzer, with V, D and J genes assigned per IMGT definitions. Clonality, with values ranging from 0 to 1, was calculated as one minus the normalized Shannon entropy of productive rearrangement frequencies. Only overrepresented clonotypes making up at least 0.05% of the repertoire of each patient were included in the public clonotype analysis. Fewer than 15 age-matched healthy donor repertoires from immuneACCESS served as clonality controls. Imported from immuneACCESS, the table was reduced by TCRdb to in-frame sequences with V and J called. These copies leave out some clones; in studies compared against another copy, an unresolved V gene accounts for under half, and the cause of the remainder is not known. That table supplies the V and J calls and clone size; D and trimming were determined from the DNA. The table for this sample lists 70,000 to 85,000 clones; 75% to 85% of them were counted only once. The top ten clonotypes cover less than 9% of the sample.

For this clone: The clone's antigen remains unknown. Base qualities were left out, and no much larger clone turns up one base away.

The sequence was obtained from a human donor with chronic lymphocytic leukemia. The rearrangement joined TRBV19 to TRBJ2-3, and 9 junctional nucleotides match TRBD1. Sequences were derived from PBMCs, sampled at disease progression, from a patient treated with ibrutinib. The CDR3 reads as follows: CASSIRQGGTDTQYF. The nucleotides are TGTGCCAGTAGTATTCGACAGGGGGGCACAGATACGCAGTATTTT.